Each of the 13 T cell receptor beta chains below was sequenced from the same sample in a study of graft-versus-host responses after intestinal transplantation listed by TCRdb under 2021. These receptors' targets are unknown. Library preparation used the immunoSEQ multiplex PCR assay. TCRdb provides this immuneACCESS table in a form limited to in-frame rearrangements. Some clones are lacking; in checked studies, under half of them reflect an unresolved V gene, and why the rest are absent is not known. This sample has 75,000 to 100,000 clones in its table, and roughly 92% of those were observed once. The ten most abundant clones make up 0.15% to 0.2% of the sample. This specimen's time point label, per the study, means: cells obtained before transplantation from donor or recipient. Specimen: unstimulated CD4+ T cells sorted from spleen or lymph node cells, collected before intestinal transplant. These receptors were collected from a human donor who received an intestinal transplant.

The chain couples TRBV27 to TRBJ2-1, with D tentatively TRBD2 (5 bases). CDR1 is MNHEY and CDR2 is SMNVEV in the germline V gene (reference sequence). V lost 6 bases to trimming and J lost 0 bases, with 18 bases between them. The CDR3 runs to 17 residues. The CDR3 protein is CASSIRLSYFSYNEQFF. The CDR3, as DNA: TGTGCCAGCAGCATTAGACTAAGCTACTTCTCCTACAATGAGCAGTTCTTC.

The CDR3 DNA reads TGTGCCAGCAGCTTAGGCCTAGCGGGAGGGCCCTACGAGCAGTACTTC. Amino acids: CASSLGLAGGPYEQYF. The chain carries TRBV13 and TRBJ2-7, with 12 bases matching TRBD2. Losses at the gene ends were 0 bases for V and 2 bases for J; bases not matched to a gene: 2. This CDR3 region has 16 residues. The V gene's germline CDR1 is PRHDT and CDR2 FYEKMQ (reference sequence).

This chain links TRBV5-4 with TRBJ2-7; 7 bases line up with TRBD1. The CDR3 spans 15 residues. V lost 2 bases to trimming and J lost 3 bases; unmatched junction nucleotides: 8. Germline V CDR1 and CDR2: SGHNT, YYREEE (reference sequence). The CDR3 nucleotides are TGTGCCAGCAGCTTAGGGGGACAGCTTATCTACGAGCAGTACTTC. This sequence encodes CASSLGGQLIYEQYF.

The chain carries TRBV15 and TRBJ2-1; 10 bases are shared with TRBD1. The germline V gene encodes CDR1 LNHNV and CDR2 YYDKDF (reference sequence). Trimming removed 4 bases from V and 3 bases from J; junction bases left unmatched: 6. This CDR3 has 16 residues. CDR3 region: CATSIGTGEHYNEQFF. CDR3 DNA: TGTGCCACCAGCATCGGGACAGGGGAACACTACAATGAGCAGTTCTTC.

The V gene is TRBV19, the J gene TRBJ1-4; 9 bases are a match to TRBD1. The CDR3 runs to 17 residues. Germline V CDR1 and CDR2: LNHDA, SQIVND (reference sequence). J lost 8 bases, V lost 5 bases, and 15 bases had no gene match. CDR3 coding DNA: TGTGCCAGTAGTCCCCGGGACAGGGTCCTTGATGGAGAAAAACTGTTTTTT. Protein sequence: CASSPRDRVLDGEKLFF.

This clone was counted between two and nine times. This rearrangement joins TRBV2 to TRBJ1-3, with D possibly being TRBD1 (5 bases). This CDR3 is 15 amino acids long. V lost 5 bases and J lost 1, with 12 bases in between. Germline V gives CDR1 SNHLY, CDR2 FYNNEI. The CDR3 reads CASSFSDSSGNTIYF. CDR3 coding DNA: TGTGCCAGCAGTTTCTCTGACAGTTCTGGAAACACCATATATTTT.

The genes are TRBV15 and TRBJ2-5, with D tentatively TRBD2 (6 bases). CDR1 is LNHNV, CDR2 YYDKDF, per germline (reference sequence). V lost 1 base and J 5 bases, leaving 17 bases between the germline ends. This CDR3 has 16 residues. As DNA, the CDR3 is TGTGCCACCAGCAGAGCCGGAGGGAGTCTAGGGGAGACCCAGTACTTC. Protein sequence: CATSRAGGSLGETQYF.

J is TRBJ2-3 and V is TRBV9; weak D call: TRBD1 (7 bases). The CDR3 is 15 residues long. Germline assignment: CDR1 SGDLS and CDR2 YYNGEE. V was shortened by 2 bases and J by 6 bases, with 16 bases between the two germline ends. The CDR3 nucleotides read TGTGCCAGCAGCGTGGGAGCAGGGGGGTTCGATACGCAGTATTTT. It specifies CASSVGAGGFDTQYF.

The chain joins TRBV30 to TRBJ2-5; possibly TRBD1 for D (6 bases). Judging by the DNA end, TRBJ2-7 fits better; the J call may be wrong. CDR1 is GTSNPN and CDR2 is SVGIG in the germline V gene (reference sequence). The CDR3 is 13 amino acids. The CDR3 DNA sequence: TGTGCCTGGGGGGTTCACCAGGGGTACGAGCAGTACTTC. It encodes CAWGVHQGYEQYF.

A remark on this clone: Germline and junction disagree at one end, which may indicate a read error. This chain connects TRBV18 to TRBJ2-2; the D is unclear. The germline V gene encodes CDR1 KGHSH and CDR2 LQKENI. This CDR3 has 17 amino acids. CDR3 bases: TGTGCCAGCTCGCCACGTAGAATTAAAAAGAACACCGGGGAGCTGTTTTTT. This codes for CASSPRRIKKNTGELFF.

The chain uses TRBV4-2 and TRBJ2-3; TRBD2 aligns across 7 bases. From germline, CDR1 is LGHNA and CDR2 YNFKEQ. Losses at the gene ends were 0 bases for V and 3 bases for J; bases not matched to a gene: 6. The CDR3 is made up of 16 amino acids. The CDR3 sequence: CASSQDQWGGTDTQYF. Here the CDR3 DNA reads TGTGCCAGCAGCCAAGATCAGTGGGGGGGTACAGATACGCAGTATTTT.

The chain is built from TRBV23-1 and TRBJ1-1, with TRBD1 identical over 12 bases. TRBV23-1 is recorded as an ORF, its role being uncertain. J lost 5 bases, V lost 8 bases, and 9 bases had no gene match. CDR3 size: 15 residues. The CDR3 reads CASPWDRGRKTEAFF. Here the CDR3 DNA reads TGCGCCAGCCCCTGGGACAGGGGGCGGAAAACTGAAGCTTTCTTT.

The genes are TRBV5-4 and TRBJ2-3; 11 nucleotides line up with TRBD2. Per germline, CDR1 SGHNT and CDR2 YYREEE (reference sequence). The CDR3 contains 17 residues. V was pared by 1 base and J by 2 bases, with 6 bases of the junction left unmatched. The CDR3 is CASSLSLTSGITDTQYF. CDR3 DNA: TGTGCCAGCAGCTTGAGTTTGACTAGCGGGATCACAGATACGCAGTATTTT. The variable domain in full, with the rest retrieved from reference TRBV5-4 and TRBJ2-3, is ETGVTQSPTHLIKTRGQQVTLRCSSQSGHNTVSWYQQALGQGPQFIFQYYREEENGRGNFPPRFSGLQFPNYSSELNVNALELDDSALYLCASSLSLTSGITDTQYFGPGTRLTVL.